A single T cell receptor (beta chain) is shown here with its context. Among the donors, all were Caucasian adults who lived in Nashville, Tennessee. This sample stems from a study of shared clonotypes between healthy human individuals. Profiling relied on immunoSEQ multiplex PCR, and the TCRdb table lists in-frame clones only, not all of them. The data hold 2,500,000 or so clones, with roughly 92% observed a single time. The V and J ends lost 2 bases and 1 base respectively, with 20 bases between them. Germline V gene lookup returns CDR1 KGHSH and CDR2 LQKENI. The length of the CDR3 is 18 residues. The TCR was taken from a man between 18 and 35 years old in good health. Some clones in this sample may be carry-over from other donors' samples. Sequencing was carried out using naive CD4+ T cells from PBMCs. Noted subset: CD45RA+ positively selected. The chain links TRBV18 to TRBJ1-1; tentative D call: TRBD1 (6 bases). The CDR3 nucleotides are TGTGCCAGCTCACCAAATTTGGGACAACACCCTCGGAACACTGAAGCTTTCTTT. It yields the protein CASSPNLGQHPRNTEAFF. The whole variable domain, remainder taken from reference TRBV18 and TRBJ1-1, is NAGVMQNPRHLVRRRGQEARLRCSPMKGHSHVYWYRQLPEEGLKFMVYLQKENIIDESGMPKERFSAEFPKEGPSILRIQQVVRGDSAAYFCASSPNLGQHPRNTEAFFGQGTRLTVV.